This T cell receptor beta chain was sequenced in a study of human T cells and chemical hapten exposure (TCRdb year 2021). About the study as a whole: The libraries were sequenced as a pool, and the TCR yield per sample differed mostly because of small variations in library volumes within the pool. The study tracked peripheral blood TCR repertoire changes in vivo during primary and secondary sensitization to the hapten diphenylcyclopropenone (DPC) in alopecia patients. For every blood RNA sample, sequencing covered both the TCR alpha and TCR beta chains.

Findings and caveats that apply to the study as a whole: Repeated subsampling changed both the strength of the expansion versus patch-test correlation and the threshold at which the correlation became significant. DPC sensitization did not change the number of TCRs with a frequency above 1 in 1000, and there was no evidence of changes in global repertoire structure.

Trimming at the junction amounts to 7 bases on V and 8 bases on J, and the germline ends lie 15 bases apart. The CDR3, from cysteine to phenylalanine, totals 14 residues. The read is trimmed to its CDR3 DNA, 42 bases read in frame from base 1. CDR1 MNHEY and CDR2 SMNVEV are derived from the germline V gene (reference sequence). Total RNA was extracted from unfractionated whole blood that had been collected in Tempus Blood RNA tubes. About five healthy volunteers served as TCR sequencing controls and were bled at day 0, 2 weeks and 6 weeks. This clonotype came up a few times. Its antigen is still unknown. No quality values exist for individual bases; no much larger clone is one base distant. Receptor amplification or capture employed 5' RACE. Sequencing instrument: Illumina MiSeq. Library preparation attached unique molecular identifiers to individual cDNA molecules for quantitative, reproducible TCR counting. The authors processed their data as follows. Samples had a median of 95,638 TCRs, with a range from about 20,000 to 690,600. V, J and CDR3 annotation of the TCR reads was carried out using the Decombinator software suite. Every sample was subsampled to the same number of TCRs (28,000) for the PS versus PT1 abundance plots. TCRs were defined as expanded if absent before sensitization and observed at least eight times at the 2-week time point. The public sequencing data were trimmed at Q25 with fastp and processed into clonotypes with MiXCR by TCRdb, which kept only in-frame beta chains. Every distinct CDR3 protein forms one entry, paired with its most common genes and DNA. The V and J calls were determined by TCRdb, not by the authors. The sample records 81,000 or so distinct CDR3 sequences, more than 7.5% of which are singletons. Around 2% of the sample is in the top ten clones.

The sequence joins TRBV27 to TRBJ1-6; possibly the D gene is TRBD1, per 6 matching bases. This receptor was taken from a male donor in good health. This receptor carries the CDR3 CASNRAGADSPLHF. In nucleotide form, the sequence is TGTGCCAGCAATCGGGCAGGGGCGGATTCACCCCTCCACTTT.